The 29 T cell receptor beta chains given below trace back to one sample, sequenced in a study of vaccination effects on CD4 cells after COVID-19. Their recognized antigens are unknown. Antigen-specific CD4+ T cells were expanded (with viral peptide pools) by the ViraFEST assay ahead of sequencing. The culture ran for approximately 11 days before CD4+ T cells were isolated. Testing of the vaccine recipients showed negative nucleocapsid antibodies and no prior SARS-CoV-2 infection. The assay was immunoSEQ multiplex PCR, and TCRdb's table has in-frame clones only and misses some. The sample gives fewer than 25,000 clones, roughly 70% of which show up once; about a tenth is in the top ten. This specimen consisted of CD4+ T cells from PBMCs cultured with HCoV-NL63 spike peptides, obtained before COVID-19 vaccination. Receptors originate from a human donor who received a COVID-19 vaccine.

To note about this clone: The germline gene is not matched at one end of the junction; a read error may be the cause. This chain links TRBV25-1 with TRBJ1-4; D call uncertain. Germline CDR1 and CDR2: MGHDK and SYGVNS. The CDR3 totals 15 residues. The CDR3 nucleotides are TGTGCCAGCAGTGTGGGAGTCGCAACTAGTGAAAAACTGTTTTTT. The encoded protein is CASSVGVATSEKLFF.

This rearrangement joins TRBV6-1 to TRBJ2-7; either TRBD1 or TRBD2 may supply D (5 bases each). Germline CDR1 is MNHNS and CDR2 is SASEGT. The CDR3 extends over 15 amino acids. V was trimmed by 2 bases and J by 3 bases, leaving 14 bases between them. CDR3 protein: CASSENFVGGYEQYF. The CDR3 DNA follows: TGTGCCAGCAGTGAAAACTTCGTTGGGGGCTACGAGCAGTACTTC.

This clone was detected a few times. V is TRBV7-9 and J is TRBJ2-7; 10 bases are a match to TRBD1. CDR1 is SEHNR, CDR2 FQNEAQ, per germline (reference sequence). After removal of 4 bases from V and 3 bases from J, the junction contained 9 bases not matched to a gene. The CDR3 is 16 amino acids. The CDR3 sequence is CASSSAGTGDFYEQYF. The CDR3 nucleotides read TGTGCCAGCAGCTCCGCCGGGACAGGGGACTTCTACGAGCAGTACTTC.

The chain employs TRBV7-2 and TRBJ1-1; D is uncertain. Trimming stripped 2 bases from V and 8 bases from J, with 9 bases between. This CDR3 comprises 12 residues. CDR1 is SGHTA, CDR2 FQGNSA, per germline. The CDR3 DNA reads as TGTGCCAGCAGCTTAAACCATTTAGAAGCTTTCTTT. It is translated as CASSLNHLEAFF.

This clone was seen a handful of times. The J gene is TRBJ2-5, the V gene TRBV5-1; possibly TRBD1 for D (6 bases). V was pared by 5 bases and J by 5 bases, with 13 bases between. Germline assignment: CDR1 SGHRS and CDR2 YFSETQ. This CDR3 has 13 amino acids. The CDR3 protein is CASSTGFLETQYF. For the CDR3, the DNA is TGCGCCAGCAGTACAGGGTTTTTGGAGACCCAGTACTTC.

This sequence joins TRBV9 and TRBJ1-6; possibly TRBD1 for D (6 bases). Germline-derived CDR1 and CDR2 are SGDLS and YYNGEE. Trimming cost V 4 bases and J 6 bases, with 14 bases left between them. The CDR3 length is 15 residues. CDR3 amino acids: CASSPQGSGNSPLHF. The CDR3, as DNA: TGTGCCAGCAGCCCCCAGGGGTCTGGTAATTCACCCCTCCACTTT.

This clone was seen a few times. This CDR3 reads CASTTPGTDTQYF. DNA of the CDR3: TGCGCCAGCACGACCCCGGGCACAGATACGCAGTATTTT. The chain joins TRBV4-1 to TRBJ2-3; D remains ambiguous. The germline gives CDR1 MGHRA, CDR2 YSYEKL. Trimming left V 7 bases short and J 1 base short, with 9 bases between. CDR3 length: 13 amino acids.

This clone showed up just once. The gene calls are TRBV5-1 and TRBJ2-2; no reliable D call. Deletions cut 1 base from V and 6 bases from J, with 10 bases between. The V gene's germline CDR1 is SGHRS and CDR2 YFSETQ. The CDR3 totals 14 residues. CDR3 bases: TGCGCCAGCAGCTTGCGCTCGAGTCCCGGGGAGCTGTTTTTT. This encodes CASSLRSSPGELFF.

This clone was seen a single time. The gene calls are TRBV19 and TRBJ1-5; D is ambiguous. V lost 4 bases and J lost 5, with 15 bases in between. The germline gives CDR1 LNHDA, CDR2 SQIVND (reference sequence). The CDR3 spans 15 residues. CDR3 DNA sequence: TGTGCCAGTAGTAAAGTCACCGGCGGGGATCAGCCCCAGCATTTT. The encoded protein is CASSKVTGGDQPQHF.

This rearrangement joins TRBV19 to TRBJ1-6; 8 nucleotides agree with TRBD1. The germline gives CDR1 LNHDA, CDR2 SQIVND (reference sequence). The CDR3 runs to 15 residues. V dropped 2 bases and J dropped 10; count of bases not matched to a gene: 7. The CDR3 spells CASSITGTGASPLHF. The CDR3 DNA follows: TGTGCCAGTAGTATAACCGGGACAGGCGCGTCACCCCTCCACTTT.

The chain has TRBV9 and TRBJ2-1, with D uncertain. CDR3 length: 17 amino acids. CDR1 is SGDLS, CDR2 YYNGEE, per germline. V was clipped by 0 bases and J by 5 bases, with 18 bases between them. The CDR3 loop reads CASSVGGSTIGHNEQFF. The DNA for the CDR3 is TGTGCCAGCAGCGTAGGGGGATCCACAATAGGACACAATGAGCAGTTCTTC.

The V call is TRBV7-2, the J call TRBJ1-5; no definite D call. V gave up 6 bases and J gave up 1 base, with 7 bases separating them. This CDR3 region has 13 residues. Germline V gene sequence: CDR1 SGHTA, CDR2 FQGNSA. CDR3 sequence reads: CASSRSSNQPQHF. CDR3 DNA sequence: TGTGCCAGCAGTCGGTCCAGCAATCAGCCCCAGCATTTT.

The chain couples TRBV6-5 to TRBJ1-5, with D possibly matching TRBD1 (5 bases). Germline CDR1 reads MNHEY; CDR2 reads SVGAGI. V was shortened by 7 bases and J by 4 bases, with 11 bases between the two germline ends. The CDR3 is 13 residues long. CDR3 bases: TGTGCCAGCATCAGGGACCTAAATCAGCCCCAGCATTTT. Translation gives CASIRDLNQPQHF.

This rearrangement joins TRBV27 to TRBJ1-5; D call uncertain. The CDR3 totals 16 residues. Germline V lookup: CDR1 MNHEY, CDR2 SMNVEV (reference sequence). Trimming stripped 2 bases from V and 0 bases from J, with 11 bases between. For the CDR3, the DNA is TGTGCCAGCAGTTTAACGGTGCAGTATAGCAATCAGCCCCAGCATTTT. Translation gives CASSLTVQYSNQPQHF.

The rearrangement links TRBV29-1 to TRBJ1-1; a weak D match, TRBD1 (6 bases). Germline assignment: CDR1 SQVTM and CDR2 ANQGSEA. The CDR3 runs to 18 residues. V lost 4 bases and J 1 base, leaving 25 bases between the germline ends. The DNA for the CDR3 is TGCAGCGTTGGTGGGGGGCTGTGGGCGAGAATAGGGAACACTGAAGCTTTCTTT. This gives the protein CSVGGGLWARIGNTEAFF.

The V call is TRBV10-3, the J call TRBJ2-1, with D perhaps matching TRBD2 (6 bases). The V end lost 10 bases, the J end lost 2 bases, and 18 bases lay between the germline ends. This CDR3 spans 15 amino acids. Germline V gene data show CDR1 as ENHRY and CDR2 as SYGVKD. The CDR3 loop is CATVLAIGAYNEQFF. The CDR3 region has the DNA TGTGCCACCGTCCTAGCGATTGGGGCCTACAATGAGCAGTTCTTC.

CDR3 sequence reads: CASSSPGEKLFF. The CDR3 DNA sequence: TGTGCCAGCAGCTCCCCGGGGGAAAAACTGTTTTTT. This chain connects TRBV6-5 to TRBJ1-4; D call uncertain. CDR1 is MNHEY and CDR2 is SVGAGI in the germline V gene. V was pared by 6 bases and J by 8 bases, with 10 bases between. This CDR3 is built from 12 residues.

This chain uses TRBV20-1 with TRBJ2-1; TRBD2 matches 9 bases. This CDR3 comprises 17 residues. Looked up from germline, CDR1 is DFQATT and CDR2 is SNEGSKA (reference sequence). V was clipped by 3 bases and J by 1 base; unmatched bases: 10. CDR3 DNA sequence: TGCAGTGCTAGTTGGGCGGGAGGGTCAGAATCCTACAATGAGCAGTTCTTC. This translates into CSASWAGGSESYNEQFF.

The chain recombines TRBV3-1 (or the pseudogene TRBV3-2) with TRBJ1-3; the match to TRBD1 covers 9 bases. J lost 4 bases, V lost 1 base, and 5 bases had no gene match. Germline CDR1 LGHDT, CDR2 YNNKEL (reference sequence). The CDR3 has 16 residues. CDR3 sequence reads: CASSQGTGVYGNTIYF. The DNA of the CDR3 is TGTGCCAGCAGCCAAGGGACAGGGGTGTACGGAAACACCATATATTTT.

As to this clone: The germline gene is not matched at one end of the junction; a read error may be the cause. The chain carries TRBV4-2 and TRBJ2-3; 12 nucleotides align to TRBD2. The CDR3 length is 13 residues. Germline lookup yields CDR1 LGHNA and CDR2 YNFKEQ. The CDR3 DNA sequence: TGTGCCAGCAGCCAAGATAGCTCTAGCGGGGGGGAATTT. It codes for CASSQDSSSGGEF.

This clone appeared a few times. The CDR3 DNA reads TGCGCCAGCAGCCAAGTTCAGGGTGGGGACTATGGCTACACCTTC. Translation gives CASSQVQGGDYGYTF. This chain joins TRBV4-1 and TRBJ1-2; TRBD1 might be the D (5 bases). The CDR3 consists of 15 residues. CDR1 is MGHRA and CDR2 is YSYEKL in the germline V gene. With 1 base removed from V and 3 bases from J, the gap between germline ends came to 12 bases.

The chain links TRBV6-5 to TRBJ1-1, with D perhaps TRBD1 (5 bases). The CDR3 runs 13 residues. CDR1 is MNHEY, CDR2 SVGAGI, per germline. Trimming left V 7 bases short and J 5 bases short, with 14 bases between. CDR3 amino acids: CASTAPGGTEAFF. The CDR3 nucleotides read TGTGCCAGCACCGCCCCGGGGGGTACTGAAGCTTTCTTT.

The chain joins TRBV6-4 to TRBJ2-1, with 12 positions matching TRBD2. This CDR3 has 19 residues. In germline, CDR1 is MRHNA, CDR2 SNTAGT. V dropped 3 bases and J dropped 2; count of bases not matched to a gene: 11. The CDR3 reads CASSDGGLAGGRAYNEQFF. The CDR3 bases are TGTGCCAGCAGTGATGGAGGGCTAGCGGGAGGGCGGGCCTACAATGAGCAGTTCTTC.

The chain links TRBV7-8 to TRBJ2-1; D call uncertain. This CDR3 spans 12 amino acids. Germline CDR1 and CDR2: SGHVS and FQNEAQ. The V and J ends lost 5 bases and 9 bases respectively, with 11 bases between them. As DNA, the CDR3 is TGTGCCAGCAGCGCGCGATCGGGTGAGCAGTTCTTC. This codes for CASSARSGEQFF.

The rearrangement links TRBV2 to TRBJ1-3; D is unclear. With 6 bases removed from V and 8 bases from J, the gap between germline ends came to 17 bases. This CDR3 has 14 amino acids. Germline-derived CDR1 and CDR2 are SNHLY and FYNNEI. Here the CDR3 DNA reads TGTGCCAGCAGCAAAGACATTGCCGGGGACACCATATATTTT. Translating it yields CASSKDIAGDTIYF.

The CDR3 nucleotides are TGTGCTAGTGGTTTGACCGATACGATGGGCTACACCTTC. Its protein product is CASGLTDTMGYTF. The chain employs TRBV12-5 and TRBJ1-2; D gene ambiguous. The length of the CDR3 is 13 residues. V shed 2 bases and J shed 8 bases, with 12 bases lying between them. CDR1 and CDR2 (germline): LGHNT, FRNRAP.

The chain combines TRBV7-8 with TRBJ2-1; a weak D match, TRBD1 (6 bases). Trimming removed 5 bases at V and 4 bases at J, with 18 bases between. The V gene's germline CDR1 is SGHVS and CDR2 FQNEAQ. This CDR3 is built from 16 residues. CDR3 bases: TGTGCCAGCAGCCCCTTACAGGGTATCTTTTACAATGAGCAGTTCTTC. As protein: CASSPLQGIFYNEQFF.

The chain links TRBV7-9 to TRBJ1-5; 10 bases align to TRBD1. Germline V gene lookup returns CDR1 SEHNR and CDR2 FQNEAQ (reference sequence). The CDR3 runs 15 residues. The V and J ends lost 6 bases and 5 bases, in that order; junction bases with no gene match: 7. The CDR3 spells CASRGPGTGDQPQHF. The CDR3 DNA follows: TGTGCCAGCAGAGGCCCCGGGACAGGGGATCAGCCCCAGCATTTT.

The chain uses TRBV19 and TRBJ2-3; 9 nucleotides agree with TRBD2. Germline V lookup: CDR1 LNHDA, CDR2 SQIVND (reference sequence). V shed 0 bases and J 3 bases; nucleotides not matched to a gene: 1. CDR3 size: 15 residues. In DNA, the CDR3 is TGTGCCAGTAGTATAGAGCGGGAGGGGACAGATACGCAGTATTTT. Translation gives CASSIEREGTDTQYF.